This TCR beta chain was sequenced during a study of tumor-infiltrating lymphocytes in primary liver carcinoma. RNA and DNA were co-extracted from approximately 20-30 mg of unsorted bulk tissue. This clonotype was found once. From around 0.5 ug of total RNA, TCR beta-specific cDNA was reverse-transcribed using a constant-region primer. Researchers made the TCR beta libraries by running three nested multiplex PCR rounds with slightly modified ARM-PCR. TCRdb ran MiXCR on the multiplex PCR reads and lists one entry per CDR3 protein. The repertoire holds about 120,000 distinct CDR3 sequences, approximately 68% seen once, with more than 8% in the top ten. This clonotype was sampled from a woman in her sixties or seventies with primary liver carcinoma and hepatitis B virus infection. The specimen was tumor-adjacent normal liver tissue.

CDR3 loop: CASSQVRGQTHGNTIYF. The CDR3 DNA follows: TGCGCCAGCAGCCAAGTTAGGGGACAGACTCATGGAAACACCATATATTTT. V is TRBV4-1 and J is TRBJ1-3; 7 bases fit TRBD1. V lost 1 base, J lost 3 bases, and 9 bases stayed unmatched. This CDR3 spans 17 amino acids. Germline V lookup: CDR1 MGHRA, CDR2 YSYEKL.